Detailed here is one TCR beta chain. Its cognate antigen has yet to be identified. A much larger clone differs by one base, so this may be a read error. Receptor libraries were prepared by multiplex PCR. The listed sequencing device is Illumina HiSeq 2500. TCRbeta libraries were built by three rounds of nested PCR using primers (Table S4), following protocols modified from ARM-PCR. Before sequencing, PCR products of 200-500 bp were cut from the gel and purified using the QIAquick gel extraction kit. Per the original workflow: Trimmomatic was used to clean the reads, FLASH was used to merge the reads into complete CDR3 sequences, and MiTCR was used to assign the reads to V(D)J germline segments. VDJtools was used to compute clonal diversity as the inverse Simpson's index. In-frame sequences lacking a premature stop codon were counted as productive reads. TCRdb applied fastp at Q25 and MiXCR to the public reads, then kept only in-frame beta chains. Identical CDR3 proteins give one entry, which carries the most common genes and DNA. These V and J calls are TCRdb output, not the study's own analysis. The sample table contains 220,000 or so distinct CDR3 sequences; only one count was recorded for roughly 70% of them. The ten largest clones add up to under 30% of the sample.

This sample is part of a study of tumor and adjacent non-tumor tissue in lung cancer (dated by TCRdb to about 2018). Study-wide context: The cohort included around eleven adenocarcinoma, a couple of squamous cell carcinoma and 1 small cell lung cancer patients. Among the approximately 15 patients, ages ranged from roughly 30 to 76 years, some ten were men and 5 were women, and disease was TNM stage I to III. Sequencing produced more than 100,000,000 productive TCRbeta reads in total, an average of about 4.5 million reads per sample. TCRbeta CDR3 sequencing was performed on more than 25 paired specimens, with one tumor sample and one normal lung sample collected per patient. The study compared bulk TCRbeta repertoires between lung tumor tissue and matched distant non-tumor lung tissue from 15 lung cancer patients.

RNA was extracted from bulk unsorted tissue and checked for quality with a NanoDrop ND-1000 and an Agilent 2100. The donors were newly diagnosed lung cancer patients admitted for thoracic surgery in China from August to November 2014 who had not received prior chemotherapy. Patients who had received previous radiotherapy or chemotherapy, or who had another concurrent cancer, were excluded from the study. Pieces of surgical tissue measuring about 1-2 cm3 were kept in RNAlater solution and stored at -80 degrees C until use. The paper's findings and limits, for the study overall: A significantly larger cumulative share of the repertoire was made up by the top 100 clones in normal lung than in tumor tissue. Neither the sequencing platform nor unique molecular identifiers are mentioned in the methods. Only approximately 14 patients were in the cohort, and the authors stated that larger samples and more detailed clinical data are needed. TCR diversity (inverse Simpson) was significantly higher in tumor than in normal lung tissue (roughly 430 vs 170, P = 0.0075, Mann-Whitney U test). Because peripheral blood was not sequenced, blood TCRbeta repertoires in the lung cancer patients of the study were not examined. TCR diversity was significantly higher in younger patients, and higher tumor TCR diversity was associated with shorter overall and disease-free survival.

A distance of 13 bases separates the germline ends of V and J, which lose 0 bases and 4 bases respectively. The CDR3 numbers 15 residues from cysteine through phenylalanine. Left in the record is the CDR3 DNA by itself, 45 bases read in frame from the first base. The germline V gene provides CDR1 SGHRS and CDR2 YFSETQ. The sequence links TRBV5-1 to TRBJ2-5, with the D gene not clear enough to name. Sequencing input: lung tumor tissue. The clonotype comes from a man in his 60s with non-small cell lung cancer. The nucleotides are TGCGCCAGCAGCTTGGCCGCGGAGTGCGGAGAGACCCAGTACTTC. Its translation is CASSLAAECGETQYF.